This record looks at one T cell receptor beta chain sequence and its context. Its target is not known. Vbeta (60) and Jbeta (13) primers were used in the PCR. Here immunoSEQ multiplex PCR was the method, and the copy in TCRdb shows in-frame clones only, minus some. This listing includes approximately 140,000 clones. The CDR3 covers 17 residues. Germline CDR1 and CDR2: SGHTA and FQGTGA. Germline trimming cut 3 bases from V and 4 bases from J; bases unmatched to any gene: 9. The sample belongs to a study of cytomegalovirus exposure and HLA in healthy donors. Findings of the study overall: Researchers reported from a later analysis that most CMV-associated TCR beta chains appeared HLA-restricted.

The TCR comes from a man aged 40-55 years in good health and CMV-seronegative. The chain uses TRBV7-3 and TRBJ2-3; 11 bases match TRBD1. The sequenced sample was PBMCs. DNA of the CDR3: TGTGCCAGCAGCTTCAACCCCGGACAGGGGGCGGCAGATACGCAGTATTTT. Amino acids: CASSFNPGQGAADTQYF.